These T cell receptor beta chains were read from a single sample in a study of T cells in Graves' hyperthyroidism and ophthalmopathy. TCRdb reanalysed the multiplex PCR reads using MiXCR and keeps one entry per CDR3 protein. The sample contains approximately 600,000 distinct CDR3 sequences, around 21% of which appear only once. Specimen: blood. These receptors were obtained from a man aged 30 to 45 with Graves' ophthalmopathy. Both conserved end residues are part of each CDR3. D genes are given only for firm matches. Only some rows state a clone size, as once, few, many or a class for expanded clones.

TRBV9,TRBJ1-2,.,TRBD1,CASSGTRREGQGNYGYTF,TGTGCCAGCAGCGGTACTCGGAGGGAGGGACAGGGCAACTATGGCTACACCTTC
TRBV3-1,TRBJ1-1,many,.,CASSQVGFNTEAFF,TGTGCCAGCAGCCAAGTAGGATTTAACACTGAAGCTTTCTTT
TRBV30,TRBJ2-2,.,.,CAWSFGLDNTGELFF,TGTGCCTGGAGTTTTGGGCTGGATAACACCGGGGAGCTGTTTTTT
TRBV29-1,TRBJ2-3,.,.,CSVDGGTSTDTQYF,TGCAGCGTTGATGGCGGGACTAGCACAGATACGCAGTATTTT
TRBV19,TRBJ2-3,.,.,CVYTDTQYF,TGTGTCTACACAGATACGCAGTATTTT
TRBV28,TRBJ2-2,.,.,CATCPPGNGELFF,TGTGCCACCTGTCCTCCGGGGAACGGGGAGCTGTTTTTT
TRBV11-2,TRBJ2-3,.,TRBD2,CASSLWTSGSLTDTQYF,TGTGCCAGCAGCTTGTGGACTAGCGGGAGTTTGACAGATACGCAGTATTTT
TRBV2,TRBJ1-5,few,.,CASSLDMSSNKPQHF,TGTGCCAGCTCGCTGGACATGAGTAGCAATAAGCCCCAGCATTTT
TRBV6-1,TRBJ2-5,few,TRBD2,CASIRGLAGGIETQYF,TGTGCCAGCATTCGTGGGCTAGCGGGAGGTATAGAGACCCAGTACTTC
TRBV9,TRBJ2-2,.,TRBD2,CASSVAQSGGGASGELFF,TGTGCCAGCAGCGTAGCGCAGAGCGGGGGGGGGGCTTCCGGGGAGCTGTTTTTT
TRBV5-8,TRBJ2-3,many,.,CASSLVSLGADTQYF,TGTGCCAGCAGCTTGGTGTCCCTGGGGGCAGATACGCAGTATTTT
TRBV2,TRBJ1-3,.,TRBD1,CASSWTGDGNTIYF,TGTGCCAGCAGTTGGACAGGGGATGGAAACACCATATATTTT
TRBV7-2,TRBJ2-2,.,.,CASRRSGPSTGELFF,TGTGCCAGCCGACGTTCGGGACCGTCCACCGGGGAGCTGTTTTTT
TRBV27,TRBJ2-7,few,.,CASRLQGNSAYEQYF,TGTGCCAGCAGACTACAGGGAAATTCCGCCTACGAGCAGTACTTC
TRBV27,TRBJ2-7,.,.,CASSLLNTGDYEQYF,TGTGCCAGCAGTTTACTGAATACGGGGGACTACGAGCAGTACTTC
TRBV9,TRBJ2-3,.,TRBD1,CASSVEGTGASSEYF,TGTGCCAGCAGCGTAGAGGGGACAGGGGCGTCTTCTGAGTATTTT
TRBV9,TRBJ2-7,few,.,CASSPSWGAYEQYF,TGTGCCAGCAGTCCCTCGTGGGGGGCGTACGAGCAGTACTTC
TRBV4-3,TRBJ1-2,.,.,CASSQDLKSGYGYTF,TGCGCCAGCAGCCAAGATCTGAAAAGCGGCTATGGCTACACCTTC
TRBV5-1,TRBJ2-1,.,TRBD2,CASSRPRQAKINPGLASYNEQFF,TGCGCCAGCAGCAGGCCGAGACAGGCGAAGATAAATCCGGGACTAGCCTCCTACAATGAGCAGTTCTTC
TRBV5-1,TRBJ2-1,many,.,CASSFTVHNEQFF,TGCGCCAGCAGCTTTACAGTACACAATGAGCAGTTCTTC
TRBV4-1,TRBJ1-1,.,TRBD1,CASSQLQGPSNTEAFF,TGCGCCAGCAGCCAATTACAGGGGCCCTCGAACACTGAAGCTTTCTTT
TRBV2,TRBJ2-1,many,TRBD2,CASKLAGGPLNEQFF,TGTGCCAGCAAGTTAGCGGGAGGGCCTCTCAATGAGCAGTTCTTC
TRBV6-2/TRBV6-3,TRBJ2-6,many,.,CASSQRPGGANVLTF,TGTGCCAGCAGTCAACGACCCGGGGGGGCCAACGTCCTGACTTTC
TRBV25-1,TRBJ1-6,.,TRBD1,CASSGQGAGSSPLHF,TGTGCCAGCAGTGGACAGGGGGCGGGGAGTTCACCCCTCCACTTT
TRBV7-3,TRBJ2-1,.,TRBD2,CASSPGTSESSYNEQFF,TGTGCCAGCAGCCCCGGGACTAGCGAGAGCTCCTACAATGAGCAGTTCTTC
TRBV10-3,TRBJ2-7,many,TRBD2,CATTSGSYEQYF,TGTGCCACCACTAGCGGGAGCTACGAGCAGTACTTC
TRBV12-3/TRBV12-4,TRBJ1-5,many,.,CASSLMGTNQPQHF,TGTGCCAGCAGTTTAATGGGGACCAATCAGCCCCAGCATTTT
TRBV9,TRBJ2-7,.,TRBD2,CASSVGSGSFSYEQYF,TGTGCCAGCAGCGTAGGTAGCGGGAGCTTCTCCTACGAGCAGTACTTC
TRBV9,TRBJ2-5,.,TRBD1,CASSGGDSQETQYF,TGTGCCAGCAGCGGTGGGGACAGTCAAGAGACCCAGTACTTC
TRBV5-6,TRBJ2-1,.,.,CASSPVEAIADPIF,TGTGCCAGCAGCCCTGTGGAGGCAATAGCGGACCCCATCTTC
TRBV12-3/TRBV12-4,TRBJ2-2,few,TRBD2,CASTRLAEIPGELFF,TGTGCCAGCACCAGACTAGCGGAGATTCCCGGGGAGCTGTTTTTT
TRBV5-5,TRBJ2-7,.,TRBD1,CASSLTQQGRASEQYF,TGTGCCAGCAGTCTCACTCAACAGGGGCGGGCTTCCGAGCAGTACTTC
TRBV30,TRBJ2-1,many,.,CAGRDSKYYNEQFF,TGTGCCGGCCGGGACTCTAAATATTACAATGAGCAGTTCTTC
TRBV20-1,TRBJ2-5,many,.,CSLRRGSETQYF,TGCAGCCTGAGACGGGGTTCGGAGACCCAGTACTTC
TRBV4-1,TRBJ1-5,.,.,CASSQTPADLQPQHF,TGCGCCAGCAGCCAAACACCGGCTGACCTTCAGCCCCAGCATTTT
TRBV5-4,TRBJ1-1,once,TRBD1,CASSSDGGRGQAVAFF,TGTGCCAGCAGCTCGGATGGTGGTCGGGGACAGGCGGTAGCTTTCTTT